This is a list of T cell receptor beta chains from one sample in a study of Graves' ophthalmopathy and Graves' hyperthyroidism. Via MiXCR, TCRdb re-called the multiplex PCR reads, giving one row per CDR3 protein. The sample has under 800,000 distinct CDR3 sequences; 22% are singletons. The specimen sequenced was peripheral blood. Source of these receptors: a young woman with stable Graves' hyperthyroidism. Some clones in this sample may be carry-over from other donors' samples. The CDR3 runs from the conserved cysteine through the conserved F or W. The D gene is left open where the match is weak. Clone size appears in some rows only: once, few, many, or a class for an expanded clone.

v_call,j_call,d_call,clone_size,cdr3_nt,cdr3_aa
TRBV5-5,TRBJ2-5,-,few,TGTGCCAGCAGCTTGGGACAGATAAGTGAGACCAAGTACTTC,CASSLGQISETKYF
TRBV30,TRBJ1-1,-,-,TGTGCCTGGAGATGGATGGCTGAAGCTTTCTTT,CAWRWMAEAFF
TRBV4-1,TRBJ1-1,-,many,TGCGCCAGCAGCCTCCCGACGGTGAACACTGAAGCTTTCTTT,CASSLPTVNTEAFF
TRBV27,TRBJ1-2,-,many,TGTGCCAGCAGTTTCACCTACACCTTC,CASSFTYTF
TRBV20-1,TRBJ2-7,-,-,TGCAGTGCTAGGGCGCGGGACAACTCCTACGAGCAGTACTTC,CSARARDNSYEQYF
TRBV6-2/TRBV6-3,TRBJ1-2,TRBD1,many,TGTGCCACAAACCCAGGGGGCGATGGCTACACCTTC,CATNPGGDGYTF
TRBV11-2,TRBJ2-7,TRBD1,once,TGTGCCAGCAGGGGGACAGCCGACTCCTACGAGCAGTACTTC,CASRGTADSYEQYF
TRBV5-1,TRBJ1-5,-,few,TGCGCCAGCAGCTTGGATGCGGTGACGGGCAGCAATCAGCCCCAGCATTTT,CASSLDAVTGSNQPQHF
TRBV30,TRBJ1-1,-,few,TGTGCCTGGAGTGTACGGGCAACTGAAGCTTTCTTT,CAWSVRATEAFF
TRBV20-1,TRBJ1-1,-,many,TGCAGTGCTTCGGGACATTCGAACACTGAAGCTTTCTTT,CSASGHSNTEAFF
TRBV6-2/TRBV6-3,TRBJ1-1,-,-,TGTGCCAGCAGCCTTATCCGGGGGTTTGAAGCTTTCTTT,CASSLIRGFEAFF
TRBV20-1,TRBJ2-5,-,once,TGCAGTGCTTTCCCGGGGGCGAGCCAAGAGACCCAGTACTTC,CSAFPGASQETQYF
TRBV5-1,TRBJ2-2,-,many,TGCGCCAGCAGCTTTAGACAGGCGAACACCGGGGAGCTGTTTTTT,CASSFRQANTGELFF
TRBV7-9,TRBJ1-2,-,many,TGTGCCAGCAGCTTAGTACAGGGCCCTGGCTACACCTTC,CASSLVQGPGYTF
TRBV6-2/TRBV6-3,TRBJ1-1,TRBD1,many,TGTGCCAGCAGTTCCGGACAGGGGTCTGTGAACACTGAAGCTTTCTTT,CASSSGQGSVNTEAFF
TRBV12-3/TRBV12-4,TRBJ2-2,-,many,TGTGCCAGCAGTTTATGGGGGTACGCCGGCGGGGAGCTGTTTTTT,CASSLWGYAGGELFF
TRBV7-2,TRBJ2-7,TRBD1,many,TGTGCCAGCAGCCCGACCGGGACAGTATACGAGCAGTACTTC,CASSPTGTVYEQYF
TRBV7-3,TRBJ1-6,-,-,TGTGCCAGCAGCTTAATCGGGGGGGACTCGACTTCACCCCTCCACTTT,CASSLIGGDSTSPLHF
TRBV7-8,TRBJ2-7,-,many,TGTGCCAGCAGCCCAAGACACTTGCTCGAGCAGTACTTC,CASSPRHLLEQYF
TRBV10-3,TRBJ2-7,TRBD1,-,TGTGCCATCAGCGCCGGGACAGGGGACGAGCAGTACTTC,CAISAGTGDEQYF
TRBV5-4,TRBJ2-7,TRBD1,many,TGTGCCAGCAGGCGCGACAGGGGGTCCGAGCAGTACTTC,CASRRDRGSEQYF
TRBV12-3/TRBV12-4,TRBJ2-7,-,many,TGTGCCAGCAGTTCGGGTGGCGGGAAGTACGAGCAGTACTTC,CASSSGGGKYEQYF
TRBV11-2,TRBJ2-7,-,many,TGTGCCAGCAGCTTATTACAGACCTACGAGCAGTACTTC,CASSLLQTYEQYF
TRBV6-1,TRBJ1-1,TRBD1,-,TGTGTCAGGGGGGGAAAGAACACTGAAGCTTTCTTT,CVRGGKNTEAFF
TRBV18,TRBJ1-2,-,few,TGTGCCAGCTCACAGGACCCAAGGGGCTATGGCTACACCTTC,CASSQDPRGYGYTF
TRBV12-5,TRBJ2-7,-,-,TGTGCTAGTGGCCCCCCAAACAGGGTCTACGAGCAGTACTTC,CASGPPNRVYEQYF
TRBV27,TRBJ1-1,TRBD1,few,TGTGCCAGCAGAACAGCCGGCAGGGGGCGCGGAGCTTTCTTT,CASRTAGRGRGAFF
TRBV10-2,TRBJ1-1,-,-,TGCGCCAGCGGCTTGGGGTCGAAGGGAGCTTTCTTT,CASGLGSKGAFF
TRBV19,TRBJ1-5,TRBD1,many,TGTGCCAGTAGATGGGACAGGGGGCTCAATCAGCCCCAGCATTTT,CASRWDRGLNQPQHF
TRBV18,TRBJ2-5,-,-,TGTTCCAGCTCACCAGACCCAGGGCGAAAAGAGACCCAGTACTTC,CSSSPDPGRKETQYF
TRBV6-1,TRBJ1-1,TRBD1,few,TGTGCCAGCAGTGAAAGAGTGGAACCGGGACAGGGTAACACTGAAGCTTTCTTT,CASSERVEPGQGNTEAFF
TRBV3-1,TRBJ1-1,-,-,TGTGCCAGCAGCCGTCCAATGACCACTGGGAACACTGAAGCTTTCTTT,CASSRPMTTGNTEAFF
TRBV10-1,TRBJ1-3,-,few,TGCGCCAGCAGTGACGGACATAGAAACACCATATATTTT,CASSDGHRNTIYF
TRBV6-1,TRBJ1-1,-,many,TGTGCCAGCAGGCCGGAGGACACCCCGAACACTGAAGCTTTCTTT,CASRPEDTPNTEAFF
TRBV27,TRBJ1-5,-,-,TGTGCCAGCAGTCCCCAAATGGATCAGCCCCAGCATTTT,CASSPQMDQPQHF
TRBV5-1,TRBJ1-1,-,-,TGCGCCAGCAGCTTGGACAGACCCCCGCGGAGCACTGAAGCTTTCTTT,CASSLDRPPRSTEAFF
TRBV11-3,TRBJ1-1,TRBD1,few,TGTGCCAGCAGCCCCGGGACAGGGGCGGAGAACACTGAAGCTTTCTTT,CASSPGTGAENTEAFF
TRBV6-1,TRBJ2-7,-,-,TGTGCCAGCAGTGAAGCTTGGCAGGGGTCCTACGAGCAGTACTTC,CASSEAWQGSYEQYF
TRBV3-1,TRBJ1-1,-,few,TGTGCCAGCAGCCAAGCAGGGTTCGGGGAAGCTTTCTTT,CASSQAGFGEAFF
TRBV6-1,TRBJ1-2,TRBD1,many,TGTGCCAGCAGTCAATCATACCGGGACAGGGAACATGGCTACACCTTC,CASSQSYRDREHGYTF
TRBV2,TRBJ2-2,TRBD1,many,TGTGCCAGCATTCCAGGACAGGGAAAAAACACCGGGGAGCTGTTTTTT,CASIPGQGKNTGELFF
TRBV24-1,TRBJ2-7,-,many,TGTGCCACCAGTGCCGGGGACCGGTCCTACGAGCAGTACTTC,CATSAGDRSYEQYF